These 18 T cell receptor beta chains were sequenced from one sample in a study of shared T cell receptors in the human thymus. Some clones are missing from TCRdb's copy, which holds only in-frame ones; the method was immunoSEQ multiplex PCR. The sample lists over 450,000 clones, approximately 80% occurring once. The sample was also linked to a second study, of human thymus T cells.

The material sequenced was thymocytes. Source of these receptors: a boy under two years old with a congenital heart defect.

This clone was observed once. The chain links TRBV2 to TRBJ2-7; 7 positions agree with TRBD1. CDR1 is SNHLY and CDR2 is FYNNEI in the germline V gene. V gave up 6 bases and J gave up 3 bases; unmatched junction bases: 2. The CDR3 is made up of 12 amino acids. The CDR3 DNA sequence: TGTGCCAGCAGGGGGGACAGCTACGAGCAGTACTTC. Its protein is CASRGDSYEQYF. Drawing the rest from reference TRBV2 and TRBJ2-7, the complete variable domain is EPEVTQTPSHQVTQMGQEVILRCVPISNHLYFYWYRQILGQKVEFLVSFYNNEISEKSEIFDDQFSVERPDGSNFTLKIRSTKLEDSAMYFCASRGDSYEQYFGPGTRLTVT.

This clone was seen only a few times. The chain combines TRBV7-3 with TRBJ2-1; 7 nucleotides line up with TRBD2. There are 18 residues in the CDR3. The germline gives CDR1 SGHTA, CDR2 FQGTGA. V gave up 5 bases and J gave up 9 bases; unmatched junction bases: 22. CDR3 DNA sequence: TGTGCCAGCAGCCCCCACCCTCCCCCCACGGGAGGTTTAAGTGAGCAGTTCTTC. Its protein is CASSPHPPPTGGLSEQFF.

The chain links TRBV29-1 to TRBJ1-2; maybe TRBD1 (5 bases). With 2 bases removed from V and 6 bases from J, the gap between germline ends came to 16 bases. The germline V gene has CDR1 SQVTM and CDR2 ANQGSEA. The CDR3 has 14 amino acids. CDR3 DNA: TGCAGCGTTGAACTTTGGGGCACCCGGGATGGCTACACCTTC. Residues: CSVELWGTRDGYTF.

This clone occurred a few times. In nucleotides, the CDR3 is TGTGCCAGCCGCGTCAGGGTAGGCTACGAGCAGTACTTC. Encoded protein: CASRVRVGYEQYF. V usage is TRBV2 and J usage is TRBJ2-7; maybe TRBD1 (5 bases). Trimming stripped 8 bases from V and 3 bases from J, with 14 bases between. Germline lookup yields CDR1 SNHLY and CDR2 FYNNEI. The CDR3 sequence is 13 residues long.

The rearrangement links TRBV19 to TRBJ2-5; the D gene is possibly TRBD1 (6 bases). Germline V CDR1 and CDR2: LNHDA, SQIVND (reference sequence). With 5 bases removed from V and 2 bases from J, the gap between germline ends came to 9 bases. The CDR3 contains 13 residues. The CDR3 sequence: CASSGTSQETQYF. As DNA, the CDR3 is TGTGCCAGTAGTGGGACATCTCAAGAGACCCAGTACTTC.

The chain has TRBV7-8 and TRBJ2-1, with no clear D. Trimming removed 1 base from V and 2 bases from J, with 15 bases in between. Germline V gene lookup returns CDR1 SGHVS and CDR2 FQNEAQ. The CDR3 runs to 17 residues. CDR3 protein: CASSLETVSITYNEQFF. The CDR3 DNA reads TGTGCCAGCAGCTTAGAAACCGTCTCTATCACCTACAATGAGCAGTTCTTC.

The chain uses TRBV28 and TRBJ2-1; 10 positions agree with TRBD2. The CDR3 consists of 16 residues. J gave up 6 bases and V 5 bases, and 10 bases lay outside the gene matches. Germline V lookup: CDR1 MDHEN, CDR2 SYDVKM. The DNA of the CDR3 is TGTGCCAGCAGTATCCCACTAGCGGGAATTGGCAATGAGCAGTTCTTC. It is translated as CASSIPLAGIGNEQFF.

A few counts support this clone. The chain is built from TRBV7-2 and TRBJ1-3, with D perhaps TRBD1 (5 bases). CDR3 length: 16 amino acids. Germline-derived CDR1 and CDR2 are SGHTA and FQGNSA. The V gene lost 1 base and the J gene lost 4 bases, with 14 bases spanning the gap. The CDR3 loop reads CASSLGRQGNGNTIYF. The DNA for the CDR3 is TGTGCCAGCAGCTTAGGCCGGCAGGGCAACGGAAACACCATATATTTT.

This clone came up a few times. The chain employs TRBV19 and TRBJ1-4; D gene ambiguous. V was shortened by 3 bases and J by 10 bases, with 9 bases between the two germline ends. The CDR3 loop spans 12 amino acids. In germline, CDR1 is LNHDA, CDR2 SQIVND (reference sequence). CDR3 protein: CASSMGRGKLFF. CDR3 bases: TGTGCCAGTAGTATGGGGAGAGGAAAACTGTTTTTT.

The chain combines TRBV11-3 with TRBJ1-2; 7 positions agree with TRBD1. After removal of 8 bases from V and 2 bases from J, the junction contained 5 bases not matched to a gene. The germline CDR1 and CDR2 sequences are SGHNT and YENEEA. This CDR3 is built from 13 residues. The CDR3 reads CASRQGQNYGYTF. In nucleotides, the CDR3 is TGTGCCAGCCGACAGGGACAGAACTATGGCTACACCTTC. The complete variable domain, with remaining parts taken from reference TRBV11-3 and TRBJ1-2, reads EAGVVQSPRYKIIEKKQPVAFWCNPISGHNTLYWYLQNLGQGPELLIRYENEEAVDDSQLPKDRFSAERLKGVDSTLKIQPAELGDSAVYLCASRQGQNYGYTFGSGTRLTVV.

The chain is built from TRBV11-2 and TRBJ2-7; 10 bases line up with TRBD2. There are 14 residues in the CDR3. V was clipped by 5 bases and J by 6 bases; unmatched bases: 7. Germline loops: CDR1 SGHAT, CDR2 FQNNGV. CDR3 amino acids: CASSLSGRSVEQYF. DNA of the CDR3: TGTGCCAGCAGCCTTAGCGGGAGGAGTGTCGAGCAGTACTTC.

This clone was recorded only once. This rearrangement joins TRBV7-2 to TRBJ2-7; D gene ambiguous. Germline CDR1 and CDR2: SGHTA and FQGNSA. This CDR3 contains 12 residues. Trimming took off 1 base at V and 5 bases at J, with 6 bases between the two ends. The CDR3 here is CASSLDLNEQYF. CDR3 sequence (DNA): TGTGCCAGCAGCTTAGACTTGAACGAGCAGTACTTC.

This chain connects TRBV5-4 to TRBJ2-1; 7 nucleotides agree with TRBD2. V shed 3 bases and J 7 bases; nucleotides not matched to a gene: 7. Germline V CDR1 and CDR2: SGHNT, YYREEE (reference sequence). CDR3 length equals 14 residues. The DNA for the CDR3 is TGTGCCAGCAGCTGGGAGGGATTTCGGAATGAGCAGTTCTTC. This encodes CASSWEGFRNEQFF.

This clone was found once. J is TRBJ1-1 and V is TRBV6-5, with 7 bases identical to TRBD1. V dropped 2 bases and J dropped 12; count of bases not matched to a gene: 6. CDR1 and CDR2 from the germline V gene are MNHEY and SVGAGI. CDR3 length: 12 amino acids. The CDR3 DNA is TGTGCCAGCAGTTACACGGGACAGAGGTCTTTCTTT. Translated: CASSYTGQRSFF.

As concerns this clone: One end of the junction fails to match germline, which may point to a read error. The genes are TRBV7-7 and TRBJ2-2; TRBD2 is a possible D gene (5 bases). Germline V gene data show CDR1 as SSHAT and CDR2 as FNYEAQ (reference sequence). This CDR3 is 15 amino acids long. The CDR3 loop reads CASSLARPGTGELFF. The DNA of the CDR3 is TGTGCTAGCAGCTTAGCGAGACCGGGGACCGGGGAGCTGTTTTTT.

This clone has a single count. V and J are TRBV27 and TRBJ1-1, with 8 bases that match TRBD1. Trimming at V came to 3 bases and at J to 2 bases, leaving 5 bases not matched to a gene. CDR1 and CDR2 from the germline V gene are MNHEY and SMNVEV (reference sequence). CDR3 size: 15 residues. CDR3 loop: CASSFHGQGNTEAFF. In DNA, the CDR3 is TGTGCCAGCAGTTTCCACGGACAGGGTAACACTGAAGCTTTCTTT.

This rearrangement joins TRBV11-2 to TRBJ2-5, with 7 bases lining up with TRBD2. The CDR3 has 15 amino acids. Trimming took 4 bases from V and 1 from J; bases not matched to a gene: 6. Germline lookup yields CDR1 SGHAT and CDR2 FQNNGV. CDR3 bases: TGTGCCAGCAGCTACACTCTAGCGGTCCAAGAGACCCAGTACTTC. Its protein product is CASSYTLAVQETQYF.

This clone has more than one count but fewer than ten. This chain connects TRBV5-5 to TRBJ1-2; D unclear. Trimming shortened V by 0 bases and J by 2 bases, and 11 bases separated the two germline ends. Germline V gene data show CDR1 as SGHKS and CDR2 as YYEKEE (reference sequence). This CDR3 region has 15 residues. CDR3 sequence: CASSLDIPTNYGYTF. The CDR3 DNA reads TGTGCCAGCAGCTTGGATATCCCTACGAACTATGGCTACACCTTC.